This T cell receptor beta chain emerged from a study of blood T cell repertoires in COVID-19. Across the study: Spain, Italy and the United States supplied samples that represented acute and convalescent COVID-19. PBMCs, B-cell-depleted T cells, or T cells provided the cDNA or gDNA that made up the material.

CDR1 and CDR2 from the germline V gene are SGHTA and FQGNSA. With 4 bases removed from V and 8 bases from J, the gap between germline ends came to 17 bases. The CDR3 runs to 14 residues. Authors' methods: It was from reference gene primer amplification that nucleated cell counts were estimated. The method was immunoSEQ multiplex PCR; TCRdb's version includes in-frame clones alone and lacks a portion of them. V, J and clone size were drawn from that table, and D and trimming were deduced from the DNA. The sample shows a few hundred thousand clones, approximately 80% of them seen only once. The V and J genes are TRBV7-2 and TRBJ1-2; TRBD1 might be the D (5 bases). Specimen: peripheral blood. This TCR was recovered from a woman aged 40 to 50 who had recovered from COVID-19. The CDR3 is CASSSQDGGFGYTF. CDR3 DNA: TGTGCCAGCAGCTCACAGGACGGGGGTTTCGGCTACACCTTC. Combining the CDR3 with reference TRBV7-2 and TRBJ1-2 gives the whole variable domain GAGVSQSPSNKVTEKGKDVELRCDPISGHTALYWYRQSLGQGLEFLIYFQGNSAPDKSGLPSDRFSAERTGGSVSTLTIQRTQQEDSAVYLCASSSQDGGFGYTFGSGTRLTVV.